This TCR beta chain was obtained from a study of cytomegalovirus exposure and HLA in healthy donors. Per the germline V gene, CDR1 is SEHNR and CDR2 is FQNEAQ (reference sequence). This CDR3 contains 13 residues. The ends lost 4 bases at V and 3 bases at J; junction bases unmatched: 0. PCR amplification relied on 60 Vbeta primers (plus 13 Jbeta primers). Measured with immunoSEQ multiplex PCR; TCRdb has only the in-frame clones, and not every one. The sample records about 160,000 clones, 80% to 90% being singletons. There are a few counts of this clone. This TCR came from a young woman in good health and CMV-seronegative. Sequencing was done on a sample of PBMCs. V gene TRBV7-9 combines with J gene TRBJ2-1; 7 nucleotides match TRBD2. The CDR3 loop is CASSWGGYNEQFF. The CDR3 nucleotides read TGTGCCAGCAGCTGGGGGGGCTACAATGAGCAGTTCTTC.